This paragraph reports one T cell receptor beta chain. The antigen it binds to is not known. No per-base quality is available; no much larger clone lies one base away. V gives up 7 bases and J gives up 0 bases, and the segment between their germline ends measures 12 bases. CDR3 length: 14 amino acids, cysteine to phenylalanine. CDR3 DNA is the only sequence kept; it has 42 bases, read in frame from the first base. CDR1 and CDR2 are read off the germline V gene (reference sequence) as LGHDT and YNNKEL. The data stem from a study of spatial heterogeneity in lung cancer (dated by TCRdb to between 2018 and 2021). Background for the entire study: Samples were obtained from approximately 72 patients with early-stage, untreated non-small cell lung cancer from the lung TRACERx cohort. Follow-up PBMC samples were sequenced whenever available, with a median time to follow-up of approximately 23 months after resection. More beta-chain than alpha-chain transcripts were consistently detected, likely reflecting higher beta-chain transcript abundance. In the raw uncorrected reads, each unique combination of TCR and UMI appeared on average more than ten times. In non-small cell lung cancer, the study made a quantitative comparison of TCR alpha and beta repertoires among multiple tumor regions, matched nontumor lung and blood. The study linked features of the TCR repertoire to counts of nonsynonymous mutations, which were determined by whole-exome sequencing of tumor tissue. Both alpha and beta chains were TCR-sequenced in samples taken at surgery, namely 220 tumor regions, fewer than 80 matched nontumor lung samples and around 53 PBMC samples. The full study reports these points: Comparisons of baseline and follow-up blood repertoires included only 15 or so patients. Confirming at a functional level the hypothesis that regional TCRs recognize regional mutations was considered to require additional single-cell paired TCR alpha and beta sequencing. Ubiquitous expanded tumor TCRs were detected in blood more often at tumor resection than at routine follow-up.

Libraries were constructed by 5' RACE. The instrument was a NextSeq 500. In the TCR library protocol, a unique molecular identifier was attached to each TCR cDNA molecule so that PCR and sequencing errors could be corrected. In the original analysis: TCR identification, UMI-based error correction and CDR3 extraction were all carried out with Decombinator tools. Expanded TCRs were defined as those above a frequency of 2 per 1,000, corresponding to the top 1% of the tumor frequency distribution. Renyi diversity was calculated using the R vegan package after each repertoire was subsampled 100 times to 5,000 TCRs. CDR3 similarity networks were built from amino acid triplet string-kernel similarity, connecting CDR3s with pairwise similarity above 0.82. The public reads were reprocessed in TCRdb via fastp at Q25 and MiXCR, keeping in-frame beta chains. Entries that share a CDR3 protein sequence are merged under the most common genes and DNA. TCRdb, not the original authors, processed these V and J calls. The sample table shows roughly 99,000 distinct CDR3 sequences, and approximately 19% are seen once. 21% of the sample goes to the ten largest clones.

Reading the label with the study, this specimen's time point is: blood at routine non-recurrence follow-up after resection. Without any cell sorting, TCR sequencing was performed on whole RNA extracted either from tumor and nontumor lung tissue or from cryopreserved PBMC samples. Only patients with enough RNA available from two or more tumor regions were chosen for TCR sequencing. The chain is made from TRBV3-1 and TRBJ1-1; the D gene is unclear. The receptor was isolated from a male donor with early-stage non-small cell lung cancer. This specimen consisted of PBMCs, obtained at follow-up. The bases are TGTGCCAGCAAAGGTGTAGAGCTGAACACTGAAGCTTTCTTT. This encodes CASKGVELNTEAFF.